What follows is one T cell receptor (beta chain) and its context. MiXCR was run by TCRdb on the RT-PCR reads, yielding one entry per CDR3 protein. The data contain about 480,000 distinct CDR3 sequences, over 25% of them singletons. The CDR3 is 17 residues long. Germline V lookup: CDR1 KGHDR, CDR2 SFDVKD. Deletions cut 8 bases from V and 3 bases from J, with 25 bases between. This sample was included in a study of response to subunit inactivated influenza vaccine. The chain is built from TRBV24-1 and TRBJ2-7; D possibly corresponds to TRBD1 (6 bases). The sample here was CD4+ T cells sorted from PBMCs, taken approximately 5 days after vaccination. The clonotype was recovered from a man in his fifties who received an inactivated influenza vaccine. CDR3 amino acids: CATTPGKGGQVLYEQYF. Written as DNA, the CDR3 is TGTGCCACCACCCCCGGGAAAGGGGGACAAGTTCTCTACGAGCAGTACTTC.